Listed below are T cell receptor beta chains from one sample, sequenced in a study of regulatory T cells in long-lasting Graves disease. Each CDR3 protein is one row after TCRdb ran MiXCR on the multiplex PCR reads. The sample carries hundreds of thousands of distinct CDR3 sequences, 18% recorded once. The sample was peripheral blood mononuclear cells (PBMCs), taken at new diagnosis, from a patient treated with antithyroid drugs. These receptors all stem from a female donor with Graves disease. Both conserved end residues are part of each CDR3. Each record gives: J gene, D gene, V gene, clone size, CDR3 protein, CDR3 DNA. D genes are given only for firm matches. Clone size is shown for a subset of rows, as once, few, many or a class of expanded clone.

>TRBJ1-1|NA|TRBV14|many
CASSQDPPNLNTEAFF
TGTGCCAGCAGCCAAGATCCCCCGAACTTGAACACTGAAGCTTTCTTT
>TRBJ2-2|NA|TRBV27|many
CASSLDRKNTGELFF
TGTGCCAGCAGCCTAGACAGGAAGAACACCGGGGAGCTGTTTTTT
>TRBJ2-2|TRBD1|TRBV12-3/TRBV12-4|many
CASSFYYRGDTGELFF
TGTGCCAGCAGTTTTTATTACAGGGGGGACACCGGGGAGCTGTTTTTT
>TRBJ2-1|TRBD1|TRBV24-1|many
CATSATGGYNEQFF
TGTGCCACCAGTGCGACAGGGGGGTACAATGAGCAGTTCTTC
>TRBJ2-5|NA|TRBV6-5|NA
CASSYSEGGQETQYF
TGTGCCAGCAGTTACTCGGAGGGCGGGCAAGAGACCCAGTACTTC
>TRBJ2-7|NA|TRBV12-3/TRBV12-4|many
CASSLVIEMYEQYF
TGTGCCAGCAGTTTAGTGATAGAGATGTACGAGCAGTACTTC
>TRBJ1-6|NA|TRBV12-3/TRBV12-4|NA
CASSWGGDSPLHF
TGTGCCAGCAGTTGGGGGGGGGATTCACCCCTCCACTTT
>TRBJ2-5|NA|TRBV11-3|many
CASSSPTGAQETQYF
TGTGCCAGCAGCTCCCCTACCGGCGCTCAAGAGACCCAGTACTTC
>TRBJ1-4|NA|TRBV4-2|few
CASSQGRQGTNEKLFF
TGTGCCAGCAGCCAGGGTCGTCAGGGGACTAATGAAAAACTGTTTTTT
>TRBJ2-6|NA|TRBV7-8|many
CASSLDAWGSSGANVLTF
TGTGCCAGCAGCTTAGACGCATGGGGAAGCTCTGGGGCCAACGTCCTGACTTTC
>TRBJ2-3|NA|TRBV29-1|few
CSVPGGSTDTQYF
TGCAGCGTACCAGGAGGTAGCACAGATACGCAGTATTTT
>TRBJ2-7|NA|TRBV19|few
CASSIGEGVGSYEQYF
TGTGCCAGTAGTATAGGAGAAGGGGTAGGCTCCTACGAGCAGTACTTC
>TRBJ2-7|TRBD2|TRBV20-1|many
CSAPGTSKYEQYF
TGCAGTGCCCCCGGGACTAGCAAGTACGAGCAGTACTTC
>TRBJ2-2|TRBD1|TRBV19|many
CASSTGQGAGTGELFF
TGTGCCAGTAGTACCGGACAGGGGGCAGGAACCGGGGAGCTGTTTTTT
>TRBJ2-7|NA|TRBV11-3|many
CASSLSRASYEQYF
TGTGCCAGCAGCTTAAGCCGGGCCTCCTACGAGCAGTACTTC
>TRBJ1-5|NA|TRBV6-1|many
CASSDNLGHYSNQPQHF
TGTGCCAGCAGTGATAACCTGGGACATTATAGCAATCAGCCCCAGCATTTT
>TRBJ2-1|TRBD1|TRBV3-1|many
CASRAGGNEQFF
TGTGCCAGCAGGGCAGGGGGAAATGAGCAGTTCTTC
>TRBJ2-3|TRBD2|TRBV29-1|many
CSVEREGRGDTQYF
TGCAGCGTTGAGCGGGAGGGCCGTGGAGATACGCAGTATTTT
>TRBJ2-1|NA|TRBV9|few
CASSSPGPNNF
TGTGCCAGCAGCTCCCCGGGACCGAATAACTTC
>TRBJ2-1|NA|TRBV2|many
CASSASRESFYNEQFF
TGTGCCAGCAGCGCCTCTCGCGAGAGCTTCTACAATGAGCAGTTCTTC
>TRBJ2-1|NA|TRBV11-2|NA
CASSLDQYNEQFF
TGTGCCAGCAGCTTAGACCAGTACAATGAGCAGTTCTTC
>TRBJ1-4|TRBD1|TRBV2|many
CASSPWTGADEKLFF
TGTGCCAGCAGTCCCTGGACAGGGGCGGATGAAAAACTGTTTTTT
>TRBJ1-6|NA|TRBV19|NA
CAGGASLNSPLHF
TGTGCCGGTGGGGCCAGCCTTAATTCACCCCTCCACTTT
>TRBJ2-1|NA|TRBV12-3/TRBV12-4|many
CASSLGLIISSYNEQFF
TGTGCCAGCAGTTTGGGTCTTATCATCAGCTCCTACAATGAGCAGTTCTTC
>TRBJ1-6|NA|TRBV2|many
CASIDRAGSPLHF
TGTGCCAGCATCGATAGGGCGGGGTCACCCCTCCACTTT
>TRBJ2-7|NA|TRBV3-1|few
CASSLTGSADYEQYF
TGTGCCAGCAGCCTGACTGGGAGCGCAGACTACGAGCAGTACTTC
>TRBJ1-2|TRBD1|TRBV5-6|many
CASSLNWDRDYGYTF
TGTGCCAGCAGCTTGAACTGGGACAGGGACTATGGCTACACCTTC
>TRBJ2-5|NA|TRBV11-2|many
CASSAGTTSRGETQYF
TGTGCCAGCAGCGCAGGTACGACGTCCCGGGGAGAGACCCAGTACTTC
>TRBJ2-1|NA|TRBV5-4|NA
CASSLADGSSYEQFF
TGTGCCAGCAGCTTGGCCGACGGGAGCAGTTATGAGCAGTTCTTC
>TRBJ2-3|NA|TRBV18|many
CASSRSPSVADTQYF
TGTGCCAGCTCACGAAGCCCTAGCGTTGCAGATACGCAGTATTTT
>TRBJ1-4|NA|TRBV25-1|few
CASSKTGLQGEKLFF
TGTGCCAGCAGTAAAACCGGGCTCCAAGGGGAAAAACTGTTTTTT
>TRBJ2-3|NA|TRBV9|NA
CASSVDRIADTQYF
TGTGCCAGCAGCGTAGACCGAATAGCAGATACGCAGTATTTT
>TRBJ2-1|NA|TRBV13|many
CASSLRRGRTYNEQFF
TGTGCCAGCAGCCTTCGCCGGGGGCGCACCTACAATGAGCAGTTCTTC
>TRBJ1-2|TRBD1|TRBV2|NA
CASIVTGGYGYTF
TGTGCCAGCATCGTGACAGGGGGCTATGGCTACACCTTC
>TRBJ2-7|NA|TRBV9|NA
CASSVDGGREQYF
TGTGCCAGCAGCGTAGATGGGGGCCGCGAGCAGTACTTC
>TRBJ1-1|NA|TRBV27|NA
CASSLREGREAFF
TGTGCCAGCAGTTTACGCGAGGGCCGGGAAGCTTTCTTT
>TRBJ2-1|NA|TRBV7-8|many
CASSLRLGSYNEQFF
TGTGCCAGCAGCTTACGACTAGGTTCCTACAATGAGCAGTTCTTC
>TRBJ2-5|NA|TRBV27|many
CASSLMAGNTGSQYF
TGTGCCAGCAGTTTAATGGCAGGGAACACCGGGAGCCAGTACTTC
>TRBJ2-2|NA|TRBV12-3/TRBV12-4|many
CASSPVNTGELFF
TGTGCCAGCAGCCCGGTCAACACCGGGGAGCTGTTTTTT
>TRBJ1-1|NA|TRBV28|many
CASSLPGGGEAFF
TGTGCCAGCAGTTTACCCGGGGGGGGCGAAGCTTTCTTT
>TRBJ1-1|NA|TRBV18|many
CASSRGTDVEAFF
TGTGCCAGCTCACGGGGGACGGACGTCGAAGCTTTCTTT